The present entry profiles one TCR beta chain with its context. The antigen is undetermined. The data belong to a study of T cells in Graves' hyperthyroidism and ophthalmopathy. The TCR beta CDR3 regions underwent amplification using RNA transcripts as the source. RT-PCR in the first round (using the HTBI primer set) targeted the TCR CDR3. TCRdb reprocessed the multiplex PCR reads with MiXCR, giving one entry per CDR3 protein. The repertoire holds some 490,000 distinct CDR3 sequences, with about 16% as singletons. Uncontrolled infection, other autoimmune disease, pregnancy and lactation each barred patients from inclusion. The CDR3 sequence is 16 residues long. Germline CDR1 and CDR2: LNHDA and SQIVND (reference sequence). Germline trimming cut 5 bases from V and 1 base from J; bases unmatched to any gene: 9. Study conclusions and caveats: Blood shared most expanded thyroid clonotypes above 0.001. A 13 V-J model separated ophthalmopathy from stable hyperthyroidism.

The sequence derives from a young woman with Graves' ophthalmopathy. The sample comprised blood. The chain couples TRBV19 to TRBJ2-3; TRBD1 agrees at 7 bases. CDR3 nucleotides: TGTGCCAGTAGTGGGCCCGGGACAGTTGGCACAGATACGCAGTATTTT. Residues: CASSGPGTVGTDTQYF.